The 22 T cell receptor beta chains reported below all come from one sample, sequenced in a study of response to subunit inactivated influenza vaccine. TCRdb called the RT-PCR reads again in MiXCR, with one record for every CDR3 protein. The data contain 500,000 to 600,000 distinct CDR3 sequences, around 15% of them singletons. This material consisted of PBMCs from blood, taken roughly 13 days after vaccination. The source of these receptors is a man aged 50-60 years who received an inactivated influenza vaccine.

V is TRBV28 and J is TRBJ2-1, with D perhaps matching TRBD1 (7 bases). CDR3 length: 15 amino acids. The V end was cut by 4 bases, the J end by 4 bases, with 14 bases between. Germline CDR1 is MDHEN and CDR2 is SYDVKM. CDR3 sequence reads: CASSSGGTAYNEQFF. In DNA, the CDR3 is TGTGCCAGCAGTTCTGGAGGGACAGCATACAATGAGCAGTTCTTC.

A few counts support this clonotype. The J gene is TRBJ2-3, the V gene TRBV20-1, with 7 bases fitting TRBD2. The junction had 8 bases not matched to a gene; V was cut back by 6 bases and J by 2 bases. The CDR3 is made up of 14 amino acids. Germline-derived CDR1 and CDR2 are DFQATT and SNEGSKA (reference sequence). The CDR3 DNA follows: TGCAGTGCCCACAAGAGCGGGGTCACAGATACGCAGTATTTT. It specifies CSAHKSGVTDTQYF.

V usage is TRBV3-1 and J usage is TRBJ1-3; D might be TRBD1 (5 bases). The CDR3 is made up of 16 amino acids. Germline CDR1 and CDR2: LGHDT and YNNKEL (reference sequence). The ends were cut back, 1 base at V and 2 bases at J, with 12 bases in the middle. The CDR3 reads CASSQVFRDTGNTIYF. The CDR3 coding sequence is TGTGCCAGCAGCCAAGTCTTCAGGGATACTGGAAACACCATATATTTT. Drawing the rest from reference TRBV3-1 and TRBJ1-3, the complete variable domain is DTAVSQTPKYLVTQMGNDKSIKCEQNLGHDTMYWYKQDSKKFLKIMFSYNNKELIINETVPNRFSPKSPDKAHLNLHINSLELGDSAVYFCASSQVFRDTGNTIYFGEGSWLTVV.

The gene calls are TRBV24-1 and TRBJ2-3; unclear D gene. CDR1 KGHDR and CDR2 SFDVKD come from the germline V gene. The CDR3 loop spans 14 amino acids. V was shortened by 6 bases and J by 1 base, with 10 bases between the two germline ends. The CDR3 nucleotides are TGTGCCACCAGTCCGACGACCGGCACAGATACGCAGTATTTT. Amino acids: CATSPTTGTDTQYF.

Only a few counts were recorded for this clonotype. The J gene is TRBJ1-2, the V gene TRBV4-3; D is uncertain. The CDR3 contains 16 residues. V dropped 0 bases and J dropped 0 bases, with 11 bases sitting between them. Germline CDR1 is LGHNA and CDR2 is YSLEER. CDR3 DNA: TGCGCCAGCAGCCAAGATCTAGGCACGGCTAACTATGGCTACACCTTC. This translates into CASSQDLGTANYGYTF.

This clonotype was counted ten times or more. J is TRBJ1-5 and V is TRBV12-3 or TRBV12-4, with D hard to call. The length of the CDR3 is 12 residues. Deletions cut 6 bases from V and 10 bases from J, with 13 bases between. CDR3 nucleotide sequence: TGTGCCAGCAGCCAAATACCCAAACCCCAGCATTTT. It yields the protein CASSQIPKPQHF.

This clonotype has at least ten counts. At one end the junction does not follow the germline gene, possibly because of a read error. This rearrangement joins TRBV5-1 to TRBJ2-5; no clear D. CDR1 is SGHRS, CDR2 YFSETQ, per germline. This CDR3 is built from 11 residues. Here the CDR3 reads CASSFEETQYF. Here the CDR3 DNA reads TGTGCCAGCAGCTTTGAGGAGACCCAGTACTTC. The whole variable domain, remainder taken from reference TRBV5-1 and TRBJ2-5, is KAGVTQTPRYLIKTRGQQVTLSCSPISGHRSVSWYQQTPGQGLQFLFEYFSETQRNKGNFPGRFSGRQFSNSRSEMNVSTLELGDSALYLCASSFEETQYFGPGTRLLVL.

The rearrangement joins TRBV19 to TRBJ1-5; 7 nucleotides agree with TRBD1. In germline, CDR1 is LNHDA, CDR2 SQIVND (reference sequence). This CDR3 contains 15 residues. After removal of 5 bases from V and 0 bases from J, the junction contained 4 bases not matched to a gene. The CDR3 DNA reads TGTGCCAGTAGTCTAAGGGACAGTAGCAATCAGCCCCAGCATTTT. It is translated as CASSLRDSSNQPQHF.

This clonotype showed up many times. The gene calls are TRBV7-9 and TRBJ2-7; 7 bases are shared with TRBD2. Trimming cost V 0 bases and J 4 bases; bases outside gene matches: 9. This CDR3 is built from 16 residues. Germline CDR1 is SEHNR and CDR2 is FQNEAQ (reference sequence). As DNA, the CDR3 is TGTGCCAGCAGCTTAGCGGGGCCTAGCGGTCCATACGAGCAGTACTTC. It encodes CASSLAGPSGPYEQYF. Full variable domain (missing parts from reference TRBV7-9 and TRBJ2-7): DTGVSQNPRHKITKRGQNVTFRCDPISEHNRLYWYRQTLGQGPEFLTYFQNEAQLEKSRLLSDRFSAERPKGSFSTLEIQRTEQGDSAMYLCASSLAGPSGPYEQYFGPGTRLTVT.

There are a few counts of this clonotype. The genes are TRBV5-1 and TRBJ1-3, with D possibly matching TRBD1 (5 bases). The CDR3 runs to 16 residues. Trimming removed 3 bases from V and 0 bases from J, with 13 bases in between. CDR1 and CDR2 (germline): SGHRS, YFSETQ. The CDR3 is CASSSGGASSGNTIYF. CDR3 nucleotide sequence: TGCGCCAGCAGCTCGGGGGGTGCTAGCTCTGGAAACACCATATATTTT.

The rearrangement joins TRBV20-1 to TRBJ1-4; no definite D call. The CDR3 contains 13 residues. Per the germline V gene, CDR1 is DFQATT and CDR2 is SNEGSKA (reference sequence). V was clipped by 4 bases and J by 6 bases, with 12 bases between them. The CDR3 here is CSAKGEKDEKLFF. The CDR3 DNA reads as TGCAGTGCTAAGGGAGAGAAGGATGAAAAACTGTTTTTT.

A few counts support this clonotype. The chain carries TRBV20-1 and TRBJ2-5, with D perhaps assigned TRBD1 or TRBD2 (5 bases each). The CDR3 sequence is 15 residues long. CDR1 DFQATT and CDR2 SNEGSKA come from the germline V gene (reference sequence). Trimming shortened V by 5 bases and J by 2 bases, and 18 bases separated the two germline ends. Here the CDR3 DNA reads TGCAGTGCTGGTGGGGGTTTTCTGTTTCAAGAGACCCAGTACTTC. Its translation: CSAGGGFLFQETQYF.

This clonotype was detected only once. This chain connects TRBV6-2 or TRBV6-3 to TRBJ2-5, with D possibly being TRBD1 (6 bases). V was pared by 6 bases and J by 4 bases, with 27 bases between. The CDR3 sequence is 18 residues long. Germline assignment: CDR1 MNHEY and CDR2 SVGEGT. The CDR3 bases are TGTGCCAGCAGCCCCTATATACCCGACAGGTCCGTCCGAGAGACCCAGTACTTC. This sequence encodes CASSPYIPDRSVRETQYF.

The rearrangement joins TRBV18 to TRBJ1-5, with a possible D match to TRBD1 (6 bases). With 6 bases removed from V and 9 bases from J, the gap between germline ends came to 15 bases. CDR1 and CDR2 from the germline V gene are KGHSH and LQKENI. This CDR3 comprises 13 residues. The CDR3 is CASSPARGRPQHF. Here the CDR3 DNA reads TGTGCCAGCTCCCCAGCCAGGGGCCGGCCCCAGCATTTT.

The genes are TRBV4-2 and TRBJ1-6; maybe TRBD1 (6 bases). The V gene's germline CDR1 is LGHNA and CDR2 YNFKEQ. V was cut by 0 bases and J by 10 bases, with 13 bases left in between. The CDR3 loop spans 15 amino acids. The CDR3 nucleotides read TGTGCCAGCAGCCAAGATCGGGCAGGGGACTCACCCCTCCACTTT. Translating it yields CASSQDRAGDSPLHF.

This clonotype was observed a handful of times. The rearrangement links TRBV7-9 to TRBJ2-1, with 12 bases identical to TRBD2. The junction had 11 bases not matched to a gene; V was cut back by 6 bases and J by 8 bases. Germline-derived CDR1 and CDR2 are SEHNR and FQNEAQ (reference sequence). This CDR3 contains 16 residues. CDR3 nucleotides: TGTGCCAGCAGTTTTCTACTAGCGGGGGGACCCGATGAGCAGTTCTTC. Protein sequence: CASSFLLAGGPDEQFF.

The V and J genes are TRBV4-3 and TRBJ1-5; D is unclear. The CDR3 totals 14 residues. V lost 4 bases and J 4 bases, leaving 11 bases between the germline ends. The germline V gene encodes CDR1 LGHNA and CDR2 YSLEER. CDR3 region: CASSPEYGNQPQHF. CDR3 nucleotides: TGCGCCAGCAGCCCAGAGTACGGTAATCAGCCCCAGCATTTT.

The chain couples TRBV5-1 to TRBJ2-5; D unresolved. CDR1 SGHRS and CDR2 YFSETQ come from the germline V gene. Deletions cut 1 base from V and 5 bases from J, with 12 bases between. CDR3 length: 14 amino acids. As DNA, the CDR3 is TGCGCCAGCAGCTTGAATGATATGAGCGAGACCCAGTACTTC. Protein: CASSLNDMSETQYF.

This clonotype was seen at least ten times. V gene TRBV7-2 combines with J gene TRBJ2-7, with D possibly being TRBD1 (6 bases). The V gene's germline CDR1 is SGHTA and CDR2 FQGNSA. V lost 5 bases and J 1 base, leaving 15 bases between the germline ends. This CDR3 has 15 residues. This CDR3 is CASSPQGGSSYEQYF. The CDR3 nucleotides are TGTGCCAGCAGCCCACAGGGCGGTTCGTCCTACGAGCAGTACTTC.

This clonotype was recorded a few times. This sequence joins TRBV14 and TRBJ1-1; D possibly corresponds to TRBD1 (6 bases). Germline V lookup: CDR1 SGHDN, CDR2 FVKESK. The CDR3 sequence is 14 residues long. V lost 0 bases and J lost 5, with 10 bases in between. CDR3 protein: CASSQDARGTEAFF. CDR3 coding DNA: TGTGCCAGCAGCCAAGATGCGAGGGGGACTGAAGCTTTCTTT. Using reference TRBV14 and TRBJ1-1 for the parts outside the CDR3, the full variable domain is EAGVTQFPSHSVIEKGQTVTLRCDPISGHDNLYWYRRVMGKEIKFLLHFVKESKQDESGMPNNRFLAERTGGTYSTLKVQPAELEDSGVYFCASSQDARGTEAFFGQGTRLTVV.

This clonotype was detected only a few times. The CDR3 region is CASSLTSLTGELFF. The CDR3, as DNA: TGTGCCAGCAGCTTAACGAGTTTGACCGGGGAGCTGTTTTTT. The chain employs TRBV11-2 and TRBJ2-2; no clear D gene. CDR1 SGHAT and CDR2 FQNNGV come from the germline V gene. Trimming left V 2 bases short and J 5 bases short, with 9 bases between. The CDR3 has 14 amino acids.

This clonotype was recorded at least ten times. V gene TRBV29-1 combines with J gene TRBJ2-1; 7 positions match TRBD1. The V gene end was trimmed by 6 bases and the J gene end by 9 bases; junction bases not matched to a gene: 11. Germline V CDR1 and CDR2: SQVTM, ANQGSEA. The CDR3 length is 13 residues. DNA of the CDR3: TGCAGCGTACGCACGACAGGGAACTTTGAGCAGTTCTTC. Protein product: CSVRTTGNFEQFF.